These 13 T cell receptor beta chains were sequenced from one sample in a study of blood T cell repertoires in COVID-19. Data came from immunoSEQ multiplex PCR; TCRdb stores just in-frame clones and leaves some out. Among 200,000 to 250,000 clones listed, approximately 85% were seen once. The sample comprised peripheral blood. These TCRs come from a man aged 50 or older with COVID-19, enrolled during active disease.

The gene calls are TRBV15 and TRBJ1-4, with TRBD1 matching 7 bases. Germline lookup yields CDR1 LNHNV and CDR2 YYDKDF (reference sequence). The CDR3 runs 15 residues. The trim removed 1 base at V and 4 bases at J, leaving 3 bases unmatched. Here the CDR3 DNA reads TGTGCCACCAGCAGAGGGGGACAGAATAATGAAAAACTGTTTTTT. This encodes CATSRGGQNNEKLFF.

The genes are TRBV18 and TRBJ2-1; 10 bases map to TRBD2. Trimming took 5 bases from V and 4 from J; bases not matched to a gene: 2. Looked up from germline, CDR1 is KGHSH and CDR2 is LQKENI. This CDR3 comprises 14 residues. The CDR3 sequence is CASSIAGGYNEQFF. In nucleotides, the CDR3 is TGTGCCAGCTCAATAGCGGGGGGTTACAATGAGCAGTTCTTC.

This clone was seen a single time. The chain links TRBV2 to TRBJ2-4; D is ambiguous. Trimming pared 4 bases from V and 6 bases from J, leaving 4 bases between. This CDR3 contains 11 residues. CDR1 SNHLY and CDR2 FYNNEI come from the germline V gene. The CDR3 DNA sequence: TGTGCCAGCAGTGCGGTAAACATTCAGTACTTC. Its translation is CASSAVNIQYF.

The V gene is TRBV7-9, the J gene TRBJ1-6, with unresolved D. The V gene's germline CDR1 is SEHNR and CDR2 FQNEAQ (reference sequence). The V gene lost 2 bases and the J gene lost 6 bases, with 8 bases spanning the gap. This CDR3 contains 14 residues. CDR3 amino acids: CASSLQLPNSPLHF. The CDR3 region has the DNA TGTGCCAGCAGCTTACAGTTACCTAATTCACCCCTCCACTTT.

The chain links TRBV5-8 to TRBJ2-2; 8 bases map to TRBD1. Per germline, CDR1 SGHTS and CDR2 YDEGEE. The ends lost 0 bases at V and 2 bases at J; junction bases unmatched: 3. The CDR3 loop spans 16 amino acids. This CDR3 is CASSLGDRTNTGELFF. CDR3 DNA sequence: TGTGCCAGCAGCTTGGGGGACAGGACTAACACCGGGGAGCTGTTTTTT.

The chain links TRBV15 to TRBJ2-3; D possibly corresponds to TRBD1 (5 bases). CDR1 LNHNV and CDR2 YYDKDF come from the germline V gene (reference sequence). Trimming left V 0 bases short and J 5 bases short, with 9 bases between. This CDR3 spans 14 amino acids. This CDR3 is CATSRDLDRDTQYF. CDR3 in DNA: TGTGCCACCAGCAGAGATCTAGACAGAGATACGCAGTATTTT. Combining the CDR3 with reference TRBV15 and TRBJ2-3 gives the whole variable domain DAMVIQNPRYQVTQFGKPVTLSCSQTLNHNVMYWYQQKSSQAPKLLFHYYDKDFNNEADTPDNFQSRRPNTSFCFLDIRSPGLGDTAMYLCATSRDLDRDTQYFGPGTRLTVL.

The chain joins TRBV7-9 to TRBJ2-7; TRBD2 might be the D (6 bases). Between the trimmed V and J ends, which lost 5 bases and 3 bases, there was a span of 11 bases. Germline V gene data show CDR1 as SEHNR and CDR2 as FQNEAQ (reference sequence). CDR3 size: 13 residues. CDR3 sequence (DNA): TGTGCCAGCAGCCCCCGGGGGTACTACGAGCAGTACTTC. Translation gives CASSPRGYYEQYF.

This chain connects TRBV7-8 to TRBJ1-1, with D unclear. Trimming took off 0 bases at V and 11 bases at J, with 13 bases between the two ends. CDR3 length equals 13 residues. CDR1 and CDR2 from the germline V gene are SGHVS and FQNEAQ. The CDR3 DNA reads as TGTGCCAGCAGCTTAGCTCGTCTCGACTCGGCTTTCTTT. Translation: CASSLARLDSAFF.

The rearrangement uses TRBV7-2 and TRBJ2-1; D is perhaps TRBD1 (7 bases). The CDR3 is 17 residues long. CDR1 and CDR2 from the germline V gene are SGHTA and FQGNSA. Trimming cost V 6 bases and J 5 bases, with 23 bases left between them. In DNA, the CDR3 is TGTGCCAGCAGACTGATAGGGGGCGGGGCGATCCACAATGAGCAGTTCTTC. Translated, it gives CASRLIGGGAIHNEQFF. Based on the CDR3 plus reference TRBV7-2 and TRBJ2-1, the full variable domain is GAGVSQSPSNKVTEKGKDVELRCDPISGHTALYWYRQSLGQGLEFLIYFQGNSAPDKSGLPSDRFSAERTGGSVSTLTIQRTQQEDSAVYLCASRLIGGGAIHNEQFFGPGTRLTVL.

The CDR3 spells CASSQLEAGEAFF. CDR3 nucleotide sequence: TGTGCCAGCAGCCAACTCGAGGCGGGTGAAGCTTTCTTT. The V call is TRBV7-9, the J call TRBJ1-1; D uncertain. Germline CDR1 and CDR2: SEHNR and FQNEAQ (reference sequence). Deletions cut 5 bases from V and 7 bases from J, with 14 bases between. This CDR3 is 13 amino acids long.

The chain couples TRBV11-3 to TRBJ2-1; 10 nucleotides match TRBD2. V was pared by 4 bases and J by 5 bases, with 5 bases of the junction left unmatched. Germline values: CDR1 SGHNT, CDR2 YENEEA. The CDR3 runs to 15 residues. CDR3 bases: TGTGCCAGCAGCTCTTTAGCGGGGGGCAACAATGAGCAGTTCTTC. It codes for CASSSLAGGNNEQFF.

This clone was counted between two and nine times. The chain links TRBV3-1 (or the pseudogene TRBV3-2) to TRBJ2-5; a weak D match, TRBD1 (5 bases). Trimming cost V 0 bases and J 1 base, with 9 bases left between them. This CDR3 region has 15 residues. Germline V gene lookup returns CDR1 LGHDT and CDR2 YNNKEL (reference sequence). The CDR3 loop reads CASSQDPGLQETQYF. The CDR3 nucleotides are TGTGCCAGCAGCCAAGATCCAGGGCTCCAAGAGACCCAGTACTTC.

The V call is TRBV2, the J call TRBJ1-1; 8 bases match TRBD1. Losses at the gene ends were 5 bases for V and 5 bases for J; bases not matched to a gene: 10. The germline gives CDR1 SNHLY, CDR2 FYNNEI. This CDR3 is 15 amino acids long. The DNA for the CDR3 is TGTGCCAGCAGTCCCTTACCGACAGGGGAAACTGAAGCTTTCTTT. It yields the protein CASSPLPTGETEAFF.